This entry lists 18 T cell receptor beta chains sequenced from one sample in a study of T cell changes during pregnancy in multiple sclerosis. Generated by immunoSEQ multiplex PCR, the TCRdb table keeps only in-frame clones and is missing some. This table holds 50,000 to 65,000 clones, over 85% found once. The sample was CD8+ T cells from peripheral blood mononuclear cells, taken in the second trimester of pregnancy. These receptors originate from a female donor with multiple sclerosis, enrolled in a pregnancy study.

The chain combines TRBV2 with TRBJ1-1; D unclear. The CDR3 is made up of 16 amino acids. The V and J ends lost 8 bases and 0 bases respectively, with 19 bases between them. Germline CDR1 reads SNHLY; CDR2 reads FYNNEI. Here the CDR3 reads CASDPKSGGLNTEAFF. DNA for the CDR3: TGTGCCAGCGACCCTAAATCAGGTGGTTTGAACACTGAAGCTTTCTTT.

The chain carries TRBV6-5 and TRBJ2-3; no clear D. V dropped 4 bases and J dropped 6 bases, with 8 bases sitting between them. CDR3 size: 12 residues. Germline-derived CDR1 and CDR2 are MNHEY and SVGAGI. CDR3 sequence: CASSSGSDTQYF. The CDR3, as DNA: TGTGCCAGCAGTTCCGGGTCGGATACGCAGTATTTT.

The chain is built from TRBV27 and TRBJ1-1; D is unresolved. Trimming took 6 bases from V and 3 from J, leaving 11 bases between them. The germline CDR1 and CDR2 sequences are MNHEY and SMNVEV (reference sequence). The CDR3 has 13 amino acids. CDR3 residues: CASSYTQYTEAFF. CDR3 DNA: TGTGCCAGCAGCTACACACAGTACACTGAAGCTTTCTTT.

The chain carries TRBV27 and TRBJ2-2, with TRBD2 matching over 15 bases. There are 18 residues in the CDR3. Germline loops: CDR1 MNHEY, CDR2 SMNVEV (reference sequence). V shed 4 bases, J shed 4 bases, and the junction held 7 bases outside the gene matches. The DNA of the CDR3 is TGTGCCAGCAGTTCCTCCGGGACTAGCGGGAGGAGCACCGGGGAGCTGTTTTTT. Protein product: CASSSSGTSGRSTGELFF.

The DNA for the CDR3 is TGTGCCAGCGCCAGCGGACCAGATACGCAGTATTTT. It codes for CASASGPDTQYF. The chain couples TRBV13 to TRBJ2-3, with D maybe TRBD2 (5 bases). The germline gives CDR1 PRHDT, CDR2 FYEKMQ (reference sequence). The ends were cut back, 8 bases at V and 4 bases at J, with 10 bases in the middle. The CDR3 is 12 amino acids.

The CDR3, as DNA: TGTGCCAGCAGCTTAACTGTGGGGACACCTAACACAGATACGCAGTATTTT. As protein: CASSLTVGTPNTDTQYF. The chain employs TRBV28 and TRBJ2-3, with D possibly being TRBD1 (6 bases). V lost 6 bases to trimming and J lost 2 bases, with 21 bases between them. This CDR3 contains 17 residues. Germline loops: CDR1 MDHEN, CDR2 SYDVKM.

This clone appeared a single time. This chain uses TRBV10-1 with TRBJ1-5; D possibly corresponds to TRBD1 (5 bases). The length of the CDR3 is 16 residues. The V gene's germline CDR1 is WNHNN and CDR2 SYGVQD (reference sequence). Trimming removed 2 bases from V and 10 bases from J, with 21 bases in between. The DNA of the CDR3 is TGCGCCAGCAGTGAGACCACTCCGCTATGGGGCAGACCCCAGCATTTT. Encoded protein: CASSETTPLWGRPQHF.

CDR3 DNA: TGCAGCGGTCGGACAGGGGAATATGGCTACACCTTC. Its translation is CSGRTGEYGYTF. V is TRBV29-1 and J is TRBJ1-2; 9 positions match TRBD1. CDR3 length equals 12 residues. Germline-derived CDR1 and CDR2 are SQVTM and ANQGSEA. Trimming took 7 bases from V and 5 from J; bases not matched to a gene: 5.

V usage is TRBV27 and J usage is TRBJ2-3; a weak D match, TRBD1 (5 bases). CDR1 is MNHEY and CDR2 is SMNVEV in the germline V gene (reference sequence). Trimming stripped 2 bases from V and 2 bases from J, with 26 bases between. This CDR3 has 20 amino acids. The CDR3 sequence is CASSLRTDRTGRDDTDTQYF. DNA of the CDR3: TGTGCCAGCAGTTTACGCACGGATCGAACAGGCCGTGATGACACAGATACGCAGTATTTT.

CDR3 sequence (DNA): TGTGCCAGCAGTTATTCCGACAGGGCCAGCTCCTACGAGCAGTACTTC. It translates to CASSYSDRASSYEQYF. V usage is TRBV6-6 and J usage is TRBJ2-7; 7 nucleotides match TRBD1. The V gene's germline CDR1 is MNHNY and CDR2 SVGAGI (reference sequence). Unmatched junction bases numbered 8, after V lost 3 bases and J lost 0 bases. This CDR3 is 16 amino acids long.

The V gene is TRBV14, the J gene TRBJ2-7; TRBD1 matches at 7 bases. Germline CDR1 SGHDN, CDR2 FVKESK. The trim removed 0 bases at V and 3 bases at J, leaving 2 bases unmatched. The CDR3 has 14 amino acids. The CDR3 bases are TGTGCCAGCAGCCAAGAGAACAGGGGCTACGAGCAGTACTTC. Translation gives CASSQENRGYEQYF.

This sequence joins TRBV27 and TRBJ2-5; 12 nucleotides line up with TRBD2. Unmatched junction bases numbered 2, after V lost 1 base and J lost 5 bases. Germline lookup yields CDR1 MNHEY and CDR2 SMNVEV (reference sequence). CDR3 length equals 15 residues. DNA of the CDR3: TGTGCCAGCAGTTTATGGACTAGCGGGGTTGAGACCCAGTACTTC. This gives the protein CASSLWTSGVETQYF.

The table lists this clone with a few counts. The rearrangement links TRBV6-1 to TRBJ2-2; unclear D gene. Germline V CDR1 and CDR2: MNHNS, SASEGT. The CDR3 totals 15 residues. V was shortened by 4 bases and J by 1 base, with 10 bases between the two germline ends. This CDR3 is CASSAESGNTGELFF. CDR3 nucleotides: TGTGCCAGCAGTGCGGAATCAGGGAACACCGGGGAGCTGTTTTTT.

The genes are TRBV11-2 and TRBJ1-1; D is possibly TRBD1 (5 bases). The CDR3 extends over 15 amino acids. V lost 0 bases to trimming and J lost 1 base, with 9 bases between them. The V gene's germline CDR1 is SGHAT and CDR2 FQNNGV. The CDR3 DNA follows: TGTGCCAGCAGCTTAGATTGGCAGGGGAACACTGAAGCTTTCTTT. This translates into CASSLDWQGNTEAFF.

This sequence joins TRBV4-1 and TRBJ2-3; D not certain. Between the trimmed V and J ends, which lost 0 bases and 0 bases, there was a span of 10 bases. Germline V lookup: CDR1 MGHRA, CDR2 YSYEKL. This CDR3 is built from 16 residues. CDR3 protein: CASSQETAASTDTQYF. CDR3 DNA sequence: TGCGCCAGCAGCCAAGAAACGGCGGCTAGCACAGATACGCAGTATTTT.

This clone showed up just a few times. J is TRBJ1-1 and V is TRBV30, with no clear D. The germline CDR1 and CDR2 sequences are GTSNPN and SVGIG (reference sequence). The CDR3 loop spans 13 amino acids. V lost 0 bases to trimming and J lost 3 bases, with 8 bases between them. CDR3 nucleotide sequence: TGTGCCTGGAGTGTATCCCGGGACACTGAAGCTTTCTTT. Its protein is CAWSVSRDTEAFF.

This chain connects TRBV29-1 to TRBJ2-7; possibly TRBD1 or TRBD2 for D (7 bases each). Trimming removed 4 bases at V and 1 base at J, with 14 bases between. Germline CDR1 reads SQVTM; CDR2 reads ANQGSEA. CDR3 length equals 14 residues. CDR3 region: CSVVERDSSYEQYF. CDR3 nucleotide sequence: TGCAGCGTTGTAGAGCGGGACAGTTCCTACGAGCAGTACTTC.

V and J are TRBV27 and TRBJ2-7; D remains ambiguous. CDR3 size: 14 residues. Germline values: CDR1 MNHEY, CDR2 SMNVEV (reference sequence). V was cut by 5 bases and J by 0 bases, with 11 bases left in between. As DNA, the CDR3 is TGTGCCAGCAGTCCTATAGAGGCCTCCTACGAGCAGTACTTC. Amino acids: CASSPIEASYEQYF.